These 12 T cell receptor beta chains originate from one sample sequenced in a study of T cell responses to AZD1222 COVID-19 vaccine. Here immunoSEQ multiplex PCR was the method, and the copy in TCRdb shows in-frame clones only, minus some. The repertoire includes about 90,000 clones, 80% to 90% of them detected once, and 6% to 9% sits in the top ten. Specimen: peripheral blood, collected on day 0 of AZD1222 vaccination. The receptors originated from an adult in good health.

The chain has TRBV11-2 and TRBJ2-5; 9 bases line up with TRBD2. The ends lost 2 bases at V and 4 bases at J; junction bases unmatched: 11. Germline CDR1 and CDR2: SGHAT and FQNNGV. The CDR3 contains 17 residues. In DNA form, the CDR3 reads TGTGCCAGCAGCTTAAGCGGGGGCGGGAGGGCTGGAGAGACCCAGTACTTC. Its translation is CASSLSGGGRAGETQYF.

On this clone: Additional DNA sequences in this sample encode the identical CDR3. The V gene is TRBV5-4, the J gene TRBJ2-1; 13 bases agree with TRBD2. The germline V gene has CDR1 SGHNT and CDR2 YYREEE (reference sequence). Germline trimming cut 4 bases from V and 4 bases from J; bases unmatched to any gene: 2. The CDR3 spans 15 residues. In nucleotides, the CDR3 is TGTGCCAGCAGCCGGACTAGCGGGAGTTACAATGAGCAGTTCTTC. It translates to CASSRTSGSYNEQFF.

V and J are TRBV7-2 and TRBJ2-3; D unclear. Looked up from germline, CDR1 is SGHTA and CDR2 is FQGNSA. The ends were cut back, 0 bases at V and 0 bases at J, with 4 bases in the middle. There are 14 residues in the CDR3. CDR3 amino acids: CASSLAASTDTQYF. CDR3 nucleotide sequence: TGTGCCAGCAGCTTAGCAGCTAGCACAGATACGCAGTATTTT.

The chain employs TRBV18 and TRBJ1-3, with D possibly matching TRBD1 (6 bases). This CDR3 has 17 amino acids. V gave up 3 bases and J gave up 3 bases, with 18 bases separating them. The V gene's germline CDR1 is KGHSH and CDR2 LQKENI. The CDR3 DNA follows: TGTGCCAGCTCACCTATCGGGGGGGGCTCCGGTGGAAACACCATATATTTT. Its protein product is CASSPIGGGSGGNTIYF.

V is TRBV11-2 and J is TRBJ2-1, with D possibly being TRBD2 (6 bases). This CDR3 has 16 amino acids. V shed 10 bases and J shed 0 bases, with 19 bases lying between them. Germline CDR1 is SGHAT and CDR2 is FQNNGV. CDR3 protein: CAIREKYESSYNEQFF. CDR3 coding DNA: TGTGCCATCCGGGAGAAATACGAGAGCTCCTACAATGAGCAGTTCTTC.

V and J are TRBV11-2 and TRBJ1-6; no firm D call. CDR3 size: 13 residues. Trimming pared 0 bases from V and 10 bases from J, leaving 7 bases between. The germline CDR1 and CDR2 sequences are SGHAT and FQNNGV. CDR3 nucleotides: TGTGCCAGCAGCTTAGATCCTCAATCACCCCTCCACTTT. Protein sequence: CASSLDPQSPLHF.

The chain is built from TRBV18 and TRBJ2-2; TRBD1 is a possible D gene (5 bases). Trimming removed 0 bases from V and 7 bases from J, with 12 bases in between. Germline V gene data show CDR1 as KGHSH and CDR2 as LQKENI. The CDR3 runs 15 residues. CDR3 DNA: TGTGCCAGCTCACCACCTGTCAGGGCAGGCGGGGAGCTGTTTTTT. Amino acids: CASSPPVRAGGELFF.

The chain combines TRBV30 with TRBJ2-7, with 7 bases fitting TRBD2. Germline CDR1 is GTSNPN and CDR2 is SVGIG (reference sequence). After removal of 1 base from V and 5 bases from J, the junction contained 2 bases not matched to a gene. The CDR3 is made up of 12 amino acids. This chain's CDR3 is CAWSALADEQYF. Written as DNA, the CDR3 is TGTGCCTGGAGTGCTCTAGCGGACGAGCAGTACTTC.

This chain uses TRBV19 with TRBJ1-5, with unresolved D. Deletions cut 3 bases from V and 5 bases from J, with 11 bases between. Germline V CDR1 and CDR2: LNHDA, SQIVND (reference sequence). CDR3 length equals 14 residues. The DNA of the CDR3 is TGTGCCAGTAGTATGAATCGGTTCCATCAGCCCCAGCATTTT. Translating gives CASSMNRFHQPQHF.

The chain links TRBV12-3 or TRBV12-4 to TRBJ2-3; D perhaps matches TRBD1 (5 bases). There are 13 residues in the CDR3. V was cut by 0 bases and J by 5 bases, with 6 bases left in between. The chain's CDR3 is CASSLAQGDTQYF. The CDR3, as DNA: TGTGCCAGCAGTTTAGCCCAGGGAGATACGCAGTATTTT.

This clone came up once. The V call is TRBV29-1, the J call TRBJ2-2, with D uncertain. Germline V CDR1 and CDR2: SQVTM, ANQGSEA. This CDR3 spans 12 amino acids. Trimming stripped 4 bases from V and 1 base from J, with 4 bases between. CDR3 amino acids: CSVGGNTGELFF. The CDR3 coding sequence is TGCAGCGTTGGCGGGAACACCGGGGAGCTGTTTTTT.

The chain joins TRBV30 to TRBJ1-6; possible D gene TRBD1, 6 bases. The CDR3 length is 13 residues. The germline gives CDR1 GTSNPN, CDR2 SVGIG (reference sequence). V lost 1 base to trimming and J lost 9 bases, with 10 bases between them. The chain's CDR3 is CAWSGTVLSPLHF. For the CDR3, the DNA is TGTGCCTGGAGTGGGACAGTTCTTTCACCCCTCCACTTT. Together with reference TRBV30 and TRBJ1-6, the CDR3 gives the full variable domain: SQTIHQWPATLVQPVGSPLSLECTVEGTSNPNLYWYRQAAGRGLQLLFYSVGIGQISSEVPQNLSASRPQDRQFILSSKKLLLSDSGFYLCAWSGTVLSPLHFGNGTRLTVT.